This T cell receptor beta chain was sequenced during a study of blood T cell repertoires in COVID-19. As for the study in general: The United States, Italy and Spain provided the acute and convalescent COVID-19 samples.

Source study methods: Reference gene primer amplification gave estimated nucleated cell counts. The protocol was immunoSEQ multiplex PCR, while the TCRdb copy is restricted to in-frame clones and leaves out a portion. V, J and clone size derive from that table, while D and trimming were established from the DNA sequence. Of just over 80,000 clones detected, approximately 81% appear once; the ten largest clones hold roughly two fifths. This clone was seen a single time. CDR1 is SNHLY and CDR2 is FYNNEI in the germline V gene. Trimming removed 6 bases from V and 6 bases from J; junction bases left unmatched: 12. The CDR3 has 16 amino acids.

The sample comprised peripheral blood. The chain carries TRBV2 and TRBJ1-5, with 9 nucleotides matching TRBD1. This sequence originates from an elderly man with acute or convalescent COVID-19. The CDR3 sequence: CASRSLTGTGRQPQHF. CDR3 in DNA: TGTGCCAGCAGGTCACTTACAGGGACAGGGCGTCAGCCCCAGCATTTT.